These 13 T cell receptor beta chains came from one sample sequenced in a study of CD8+ T cells in alopecia areata. Sequencing templates came from extracted RNA that was reverse transcribed into cDNA. Profiled with immunoSEQ multiplex PCR; TCRdb holds only in-frame clones, not every one. This table holds some 190,000 clones, about 65% found once. Stated treatment: oral pan-JAK inhibitor, 5-10 mg twice daily. This sample comprised CD4+ T cells sorted from blood, obtained between weeks 49 and 50, from a patient treated with tofacitinib. The receptors come from a human donor with alopecia areata.

The chain couples TRBV5-8 to TRBJ2-7, with 11 bases identical to TRBD2. The CDR3 runs 13 residues. CDR1 is SGHTS, CDR2 YDEGEE, per germline. V shed 7 bases, J shed 4 bases, and the junction held 4 bases outside the gene matches. DNA of the CDR3: TGTGCCAGCCGACTAGCGGGGAAGTACGAGCAGTACTTC. Its translation is CASRLAGKYEQYF.

The table lists this clone with a few counts. This chain links TRBV5-1 with TRBJ2-3; TRBD2 matches at 7 bases. Germline lookup yields CDR1 SGHRS and CDR2 YFSETQ. The V and J ends lost 4 bases and 5 bases, in that order; junction bases with no gene match: 13. The CDR3 length is 16 residues. The CDR3 loop is CASSRTSSGVGDTQYF. The CDR3 DNA reads as TGCGCCAGCAGCCGGACTAGTTCGGGGGTTGGAGATACGCAGTATTTT. Variable domain in full (rest from reference TRBV5-1 and TRBJ2-3): KAGVTQTPRYLIKTRGQQVTLSCSPISGHRSVSWYQQTPGQGLQFLFEYFSETQRNKGNFPGRFSGRQFSNSRSEMNVSTLELGDSALYLCASSRTSSGVGDTQYFGPGTRLTVL.

The rearrangement links TRBV29-1 to TRBJ2-2; D is uncertain. Germline CDR1 is SQVTM and CDR2 is ANQGSEA. This CDR3 is built from 13 residues. V lost 4 bases to trimming and J lost 3 bases, with 9 bases between them. The CDR3 protein is CSVGAWDTGELFF. Here the CDR3 DNA reads TGCAGCGTTGGAGCGTGGGACACCGGGGAGCTGTTTTTT.

This clone has only a few counts. The J gene is TRBJ1-5, the V gene TRBV2; D is perhaps TRBD1 (5 bases). Germline CDR1 reads SNHLY; CDR2 reads FYNNEI. This CDR3 is built from 15 residues. Trimming took off 2 bases at V and 6 bases at J, with 14 bases between the two ends. CDR3 DNA sequence: TGTGCCAGCAGTGAACGCCAGGGAACTTTTCAGCCCCAGCATTTT. It is translated as CASSERQGTFQPQHF.

This chain links TRBV9 with TRBJ2-2; TRBD2 matches 8 bases. The junction had 8 bases not matched to a gene; V was cut back by 0 bases and J by 7 bases. CDR1 SGDLS and CDR2 YYNGEE come from the germline V gene. The CDR3 loop spans 16 amino acids. As DNA, the CDR3 is TGTGCCAGCAGCGTAGCTGGTAGCGGGGTTGGCGGGGAGCTGTTTTTT. This sequence encodes CASSVAGSGVGGELFF.

Only a few counts were recorded for this clone. The chain recombines TRBV29-1 with TRBJ2-5; 9 nucleotides line up with TRBD2. Looked up from germline, CDR1 is SQVTM and CDR2 is ANQGSEA. J lost 1 base, V lost 3 bases, and 3 bases had no gene match. This CDR3 is 14 amino acids long. CDR3 coding DNA: TGCAGCGTTGATAGCGGGGGCCTCCAAGAGACCCAGTACTTC. Amino acids: CSVDSGGLQETQYF.

V gene TRBV4-1 combines with J gene TRBJ2-1; D uncertain. Germline CDR1 MGHRA, CDR2 YSYEKL. The ends were cut back, 4 bases at V and 5 bases at J, with 12 bases in the middle. There are 14 residues in the CDR3. CDR3 protein: CASSRRLGDNEQFF. Written as DNA, the CDR3 is TGCGCCAGCAGCCGCCGGCTAGGAGACAATGAGCAGTTCTTC.

The genes are TRBV5-1 and TRBJ1-1, with D maybe TRBD1 (5 bases). V was shortened by 4 bases and J by 2 bases, with 12 bases between the two germline ends. Germline loops: CDR1 SGHRS, CDR2 YFSETQ. The CDR3 loop spans 14 amino acids. CDR3 amino acids: CASSTSRGNTEAFF. CDR3 nucleotides: TGCGCCAGCAGCACGTCAAGGGGCAACACTGAAGCTTTCTTT.

V gene TRBV10-2 combines with J gene TRBJ1-2; D gene ambiguous. Deletions cut 2 bases from V and 5 bases from J, with 12 bases between. The CDR3 consists of 14 residues. Germline-derived CDR1 and CDR2 are WSHSY and SAAADI. The CDR3 region is CASSEVADIYGYTF. Here the CDR3 DNA reads TGCGCCAGCAGTGAGGTCGCAGACATTTATGGCTACACCTTC.

V gene TRBV15 combines with J gene TRBJ1-1; D is perhaps TRBD1 (5 bases). Trimming removed 2 bases from V and 2 bases from J, with 12 bases in between. CDR1 is LNHNV and CDR2 is YYDKDF in the germline V gene (reference sequence). The CDR3 has 15 amino acids. The DNA of the CDR3 is TGTGCCACCAGCAGATCGCTGACAGATAACACTGAAGCTTTCTTT. The encoded protein is CATSRSLTDNTEAFF. Full variable domain (missing parts from reference TRBV15 and TRBJ1-1): DAMVIQNPRYQVTQFGKPVTLSCSQTLNHNVMYWYQQKSSQAPKLLFHYYDKDFNNEADTPDNFQSRRPNTSFCFLDIRSPGLGDTAMYLCATSRSLTDNTEAFFGQGTRLTVV.

The chain uses TRBV14 and TRBJ2-3, with 8 bases lining up with TRBD1. CDR1 is SGHDN, CDR2 FVKESK, per germline. J was trimmed by 0 bases and V by 3 bases; bases with no gene match: 2. This CDR3 contains 15 residues. This chain's CDR3 is CASSQRTGSTDTQYF. In DNA form, the CDR3 reads TGTGCCAGCAGCCAGAGGACAGGGAGCACAGATACGCAGTATTTT.

This clone was picked up a small number of times. The V gene is TRBV5-1, the J gene TRBJ2-1; 7 bases match TRBD1. Germline lookup yields CDR1 SGHRS and CDR2 YFSETQ. V trimming: 1 base; J trimming: 5 bases; junction bases outside the gene matches: 6. This CDR3 is built from 15 residues. The CDR3 here is CASSLKGGPDNEQFF. For the CDR3, the DNA is TGCGCCAGCAGCTTGAAAGGGGGCCCAGACAATGAGCAGTTCTTC.

On this clone itself: This sample includes further DNA sequences coding for the same CDR3. The genes are TRBV5-6 and TRBJ2-5; 11 bases match TRBD1. Germline V CDR1 and CDR2: SGHDT, YYEEEE. J gave up 4 bases and V 0 bases, and 2 bases lay outside the gene matches. The CDR3 is made up of 15 amino acids. CDR3 nucleotide sequence: TGTGCCAGCAGCTTGGCGGACAGGGGGCGAGAGACCCAGTACTTC. Translation: CASSLADRGRETQYF.